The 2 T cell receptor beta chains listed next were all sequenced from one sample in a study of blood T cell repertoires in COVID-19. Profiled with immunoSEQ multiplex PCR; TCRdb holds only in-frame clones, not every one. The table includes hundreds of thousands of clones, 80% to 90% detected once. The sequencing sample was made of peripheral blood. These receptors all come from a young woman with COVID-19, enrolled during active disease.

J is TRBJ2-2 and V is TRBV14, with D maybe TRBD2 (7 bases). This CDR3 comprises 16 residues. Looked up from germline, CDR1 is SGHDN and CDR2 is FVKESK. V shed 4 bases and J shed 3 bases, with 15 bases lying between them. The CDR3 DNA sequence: TGTGCCAGCAGCCTAGCCAGGGGAGGGGACACCGGGGAGCTGTTTTTT. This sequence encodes CASSLARGGDTGELFF.

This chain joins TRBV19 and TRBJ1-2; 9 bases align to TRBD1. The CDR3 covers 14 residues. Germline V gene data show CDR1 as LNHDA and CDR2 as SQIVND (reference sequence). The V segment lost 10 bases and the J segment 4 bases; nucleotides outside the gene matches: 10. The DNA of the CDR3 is TGTGCCACTACGTGGGGGACAGGGCCCTATGGCTACACCTTC. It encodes CATTWGTGPYGYTF.